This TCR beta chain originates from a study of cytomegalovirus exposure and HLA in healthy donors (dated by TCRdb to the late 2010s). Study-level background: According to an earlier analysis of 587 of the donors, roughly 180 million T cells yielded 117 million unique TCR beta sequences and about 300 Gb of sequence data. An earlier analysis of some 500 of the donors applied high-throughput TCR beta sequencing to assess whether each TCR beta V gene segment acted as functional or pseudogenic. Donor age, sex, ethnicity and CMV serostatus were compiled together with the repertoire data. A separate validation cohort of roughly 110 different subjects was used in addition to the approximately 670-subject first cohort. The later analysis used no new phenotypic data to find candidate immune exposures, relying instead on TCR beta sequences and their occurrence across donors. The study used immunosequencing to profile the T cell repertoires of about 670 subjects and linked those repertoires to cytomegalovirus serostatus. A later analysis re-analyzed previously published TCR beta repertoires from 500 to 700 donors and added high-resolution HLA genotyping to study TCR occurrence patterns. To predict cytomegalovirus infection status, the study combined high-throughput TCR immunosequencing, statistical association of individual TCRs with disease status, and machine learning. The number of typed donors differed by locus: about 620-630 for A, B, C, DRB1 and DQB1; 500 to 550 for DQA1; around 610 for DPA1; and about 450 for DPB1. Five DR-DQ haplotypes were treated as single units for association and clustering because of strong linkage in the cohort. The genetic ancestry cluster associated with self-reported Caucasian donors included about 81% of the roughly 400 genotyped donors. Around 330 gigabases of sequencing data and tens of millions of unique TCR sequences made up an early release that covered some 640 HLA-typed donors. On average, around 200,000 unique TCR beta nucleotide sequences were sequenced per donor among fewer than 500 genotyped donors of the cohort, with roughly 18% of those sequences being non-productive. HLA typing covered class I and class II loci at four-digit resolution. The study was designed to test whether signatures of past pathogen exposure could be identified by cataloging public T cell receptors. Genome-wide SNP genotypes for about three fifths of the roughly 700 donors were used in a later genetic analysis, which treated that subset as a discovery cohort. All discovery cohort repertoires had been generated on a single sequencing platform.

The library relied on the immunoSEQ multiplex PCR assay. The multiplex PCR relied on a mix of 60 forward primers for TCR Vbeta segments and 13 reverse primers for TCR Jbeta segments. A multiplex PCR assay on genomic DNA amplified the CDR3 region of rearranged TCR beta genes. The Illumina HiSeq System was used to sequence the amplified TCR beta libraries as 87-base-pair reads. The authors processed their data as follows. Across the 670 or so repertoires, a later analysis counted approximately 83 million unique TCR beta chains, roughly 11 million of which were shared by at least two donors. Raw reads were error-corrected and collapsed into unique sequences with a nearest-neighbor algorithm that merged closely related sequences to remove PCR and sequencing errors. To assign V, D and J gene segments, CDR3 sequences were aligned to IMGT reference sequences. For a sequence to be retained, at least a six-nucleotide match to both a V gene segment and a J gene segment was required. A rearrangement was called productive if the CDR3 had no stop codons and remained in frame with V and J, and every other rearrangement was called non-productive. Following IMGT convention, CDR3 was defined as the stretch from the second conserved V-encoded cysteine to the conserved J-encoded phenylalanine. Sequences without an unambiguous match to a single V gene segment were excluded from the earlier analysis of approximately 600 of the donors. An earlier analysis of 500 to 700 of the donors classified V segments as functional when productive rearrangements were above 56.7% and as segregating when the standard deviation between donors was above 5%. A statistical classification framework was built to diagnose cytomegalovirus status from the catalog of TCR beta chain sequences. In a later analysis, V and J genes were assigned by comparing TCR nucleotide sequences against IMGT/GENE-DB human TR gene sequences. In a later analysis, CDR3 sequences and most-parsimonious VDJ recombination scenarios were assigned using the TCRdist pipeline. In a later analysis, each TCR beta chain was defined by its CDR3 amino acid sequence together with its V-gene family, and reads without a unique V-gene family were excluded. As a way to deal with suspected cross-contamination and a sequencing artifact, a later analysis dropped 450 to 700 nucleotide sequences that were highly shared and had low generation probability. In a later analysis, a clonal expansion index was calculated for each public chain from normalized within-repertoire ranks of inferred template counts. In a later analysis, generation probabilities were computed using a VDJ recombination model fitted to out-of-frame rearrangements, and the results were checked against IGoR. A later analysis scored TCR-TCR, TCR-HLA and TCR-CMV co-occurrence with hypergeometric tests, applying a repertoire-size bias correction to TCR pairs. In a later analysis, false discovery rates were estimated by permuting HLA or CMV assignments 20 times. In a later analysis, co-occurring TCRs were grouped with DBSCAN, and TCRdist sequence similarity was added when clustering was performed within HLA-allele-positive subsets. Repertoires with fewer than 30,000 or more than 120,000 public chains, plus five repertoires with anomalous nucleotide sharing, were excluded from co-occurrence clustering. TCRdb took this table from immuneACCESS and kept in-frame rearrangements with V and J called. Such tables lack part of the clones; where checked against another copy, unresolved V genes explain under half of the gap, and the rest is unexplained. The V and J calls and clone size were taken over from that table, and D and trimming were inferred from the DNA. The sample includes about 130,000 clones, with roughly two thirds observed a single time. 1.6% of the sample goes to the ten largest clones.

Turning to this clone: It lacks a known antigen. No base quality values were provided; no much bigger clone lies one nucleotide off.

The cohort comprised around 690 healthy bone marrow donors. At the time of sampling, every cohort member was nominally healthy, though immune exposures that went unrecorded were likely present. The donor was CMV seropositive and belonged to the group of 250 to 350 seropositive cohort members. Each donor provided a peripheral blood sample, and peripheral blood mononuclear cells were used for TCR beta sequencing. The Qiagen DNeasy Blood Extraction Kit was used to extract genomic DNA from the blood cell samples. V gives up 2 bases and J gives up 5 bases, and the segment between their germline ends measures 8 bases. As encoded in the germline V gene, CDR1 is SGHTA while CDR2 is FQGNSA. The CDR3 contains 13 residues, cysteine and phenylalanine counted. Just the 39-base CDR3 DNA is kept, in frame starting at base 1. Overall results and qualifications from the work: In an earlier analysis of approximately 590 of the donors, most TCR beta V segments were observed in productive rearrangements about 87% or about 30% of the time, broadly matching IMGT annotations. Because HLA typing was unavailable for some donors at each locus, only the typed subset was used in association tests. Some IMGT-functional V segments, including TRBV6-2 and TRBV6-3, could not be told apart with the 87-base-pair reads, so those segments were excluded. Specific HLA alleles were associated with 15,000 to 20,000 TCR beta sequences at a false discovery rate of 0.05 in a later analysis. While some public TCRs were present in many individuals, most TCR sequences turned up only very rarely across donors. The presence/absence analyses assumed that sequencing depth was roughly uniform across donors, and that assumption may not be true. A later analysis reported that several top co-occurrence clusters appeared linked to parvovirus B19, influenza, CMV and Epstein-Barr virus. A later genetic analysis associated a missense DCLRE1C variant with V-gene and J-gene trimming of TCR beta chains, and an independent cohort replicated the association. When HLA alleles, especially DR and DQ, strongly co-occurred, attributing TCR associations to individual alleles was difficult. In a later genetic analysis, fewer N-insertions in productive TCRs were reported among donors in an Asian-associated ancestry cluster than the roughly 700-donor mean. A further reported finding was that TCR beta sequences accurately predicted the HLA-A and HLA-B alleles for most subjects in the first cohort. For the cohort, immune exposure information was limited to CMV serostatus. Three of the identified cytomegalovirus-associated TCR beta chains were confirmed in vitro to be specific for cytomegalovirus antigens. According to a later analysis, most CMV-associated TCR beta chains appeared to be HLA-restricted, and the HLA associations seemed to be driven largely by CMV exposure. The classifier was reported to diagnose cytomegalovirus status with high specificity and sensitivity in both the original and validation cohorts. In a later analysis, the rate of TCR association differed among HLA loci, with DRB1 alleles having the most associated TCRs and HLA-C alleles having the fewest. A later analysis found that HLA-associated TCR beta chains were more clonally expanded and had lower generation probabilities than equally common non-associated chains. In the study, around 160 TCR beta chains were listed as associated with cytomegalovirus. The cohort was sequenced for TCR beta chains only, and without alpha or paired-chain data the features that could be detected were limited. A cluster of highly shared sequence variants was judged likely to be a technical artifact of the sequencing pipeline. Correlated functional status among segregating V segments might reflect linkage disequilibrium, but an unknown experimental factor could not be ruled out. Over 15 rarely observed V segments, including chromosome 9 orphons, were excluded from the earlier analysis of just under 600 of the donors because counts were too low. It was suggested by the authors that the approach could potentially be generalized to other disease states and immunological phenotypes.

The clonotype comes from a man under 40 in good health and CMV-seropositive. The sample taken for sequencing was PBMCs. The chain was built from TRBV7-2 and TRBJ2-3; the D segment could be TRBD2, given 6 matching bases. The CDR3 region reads CASSLQGGDTQYF. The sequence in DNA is TGTGCCAGCAGCTTACAGGGAGGAGATACGCAGTATTTT.